The T cell receptor beta chain described here comes from a study of cytomegalovirus exposure and HLA in healthy donors. As for the study in general: From HLA-typed donors, an early data release held approximately 85 million unique TCRs.

With 60 Vbeta and 13 Jbeta primers, the PCR was carried out. Sequencing used immunoSEQ multiplex PCR; TCRdb keeps in-frame clones, though not all of them. Of 150,000 to 200,000 clones in the sample, approximately 86% are singletons; the top ten hold 1.5% to 2%. Study-wide results and caveats: Analyzed later, association rates of TCRs varied across HLA loci, with DRB1 most and HLA-C fewest. Among TCR beta chains, those listed as cytomegalovirus-associated numbered 164.

Concerning this clone: Antigen unknown.

The V end lost 0 bases, the J end lost 2 bases, and 13 bases lay between the germline ends. The CDR3 covers 16 residues. CDR1 SGHDT and CDR2 YYEEEE come from the germline V gene. The rearrangement links TRBV5-6 to TRBJ2-3; D unresolved. The sequenced sample consisted of PBMCs. This clonotype originated in a woman aged 18-29 years in good health and CMV-seronegative. For the CDR3, the DNA is TGTGCCAGCAGCTTGGTAACGGGTGGAAACACAGATACGCAGTATTTT. It specifies CASSLVTGGNTDTQYF.